The TCR beta chain described here comes from a study of CD8 T cells in ankylosing spondylitis. Study results and caveats: Ankylosing spondylitis blood seemed to carry a telltale TCR beta motif made of under 10 highly homologous variants.

This clonotype was recorded a few times. Its matching antigen is unknown. The ends were cut back, 4 bases at V and 3 bases at J, with 13 bases in the middle. The germline V gene encodes CDR1 MNHEY and CDR2 SMNVEV (reference sequence). The CDR3 spans 15 residues. TCRdb independently ran MiXCR on the 5' RACE reads; one entry per CDR3 protein. The sample carries roughly 400,000 distinct CDR3 sequences, under 25% recorded once. This chain uses TRBV27 with TRBJ2-1; possibly TRBD1 or TRBD2 for D (5 bases each). The sample comprised blood, either unsorted or a sorted T cell fraction (not recorded which). This clonotype was obtained from a male donor with ankylosing spondylitis. As DNA, the CDR3 is TGTGCCAGCAGTTATGCCGGGACCGTCTACAATGAGCAGTTCTTC. It translates to CASSYAGTVYNEQFF.